The 27 T cell receptor beta chains below were found in one sample sequenced in a study of cytomegalovirus exposure and HLA in healthy donors. PCR involved 60 Vbeta and 13 Jbeta primers. The protocol was immunoSEQ multiplex PCR, while the TCRdb copy is restricted to in-frame clones and leaves out a portion. The sample consists of over 50,000 clones, around 83% of them appearing once. The sequenced sample was PBMCs. The origin of the receptors is a man in his forties in good health and CMV-seronegative.

The sample holds one count of this clone. The genes are TRBV9 and TRBJ2-1, with D tentatively TRBD2 (6 bases). The CDR3 is 17 residues long. CDR1 is SGDLS, CDR2 YYNGEE, per germline. Trimming pared 0 bases from V and 9 bases from J, leaving 22 bases between. The CDR3 coding sequence is TGTGCCAGCAGCGTAGCTGGGGCGACTATAGGAGGGTCTGAGCAGTTCTTC. Encoded protein: CASSVAGATIGGSEQFF. Full variable domain (missing parts from reference TRBV9 and TRBJ2-1): DSGVTQTPKHLITATGQRVTLRCSPRSGDLSVYWYQQSLDQGLQFLIQYYNGEERAKGNILERFSAQQFPDLHSELNLSSLELGDSALYFCASSVAGATIGGSEQFFGPGTRLTVL.

This clone occurred once. The J gene is TRBJ2-7, the V gene TRBV5-1; weak D call: TRBD2 (7 bases). Germline assignment: CDR1 SGHRS and CDR2 YFSETQ. The CDR3 is 13 residues long. V was trimmed by 4 bases and J by 12 bases, leaving 20 bases between them. The CDR3 loop is CASSPEMGGRRYV. CDR3 bases: TGCGCCAGCAGCCCCGAGATGGGGGGGCGAAGGTACGTC.

This clone turned up a few times. As DNA, the CDR3 is TGTGCCACCAGCAGAGATGGGGTAAAGGCGGGGGATGAGCAGTTCTTC. Its translation: CATSRDGVKAGDEQFF. The chain links TRBV15 to TRBJ2-1; 7 bases agree with TRBD2. Trimming cost V 0 bases and J 8 bases; bases outside gene matches: 10. Germline CDR1 LNHNV, CDR2 YYDKDF (reference sequence). This CDR3 comprises 16 residues.

This chain connects TRBV9 to TRBJ2-2, with 8 nucleotides matching TRBD1. Trimming cost V 4 bases and J 8 bases; bases outside gene matches: 16. The CDR3 extends over 17 amino acids. Germline V CDR1 and CDR2: SGDLS, YYNGEE. The CDR3 here is CASSPYPTGAGTGELFF. In nucleotides, the CDR3 is TGTGCCAGCAGCCCCTACCCGACAGGGGCAGGGACGGGGGAGCTGTTTTTT.

The J gene is TRBJ1-2, the V gene TRBV28, with 9 bases matching TRBD1. V was clipped by 8 bases and J by 4 bases; unmatched bases: 11. In germline, CDR1 is MDHEN, CDR2 SYDVKM. This CDR3 comprises 15 residues. The CDR3 spells CASGDREKNRYGYTF. CDR3 coding DNA: TGTGCCAGCGGGGACAGGGAGAAGAACCGCTATGGCTACACCTTC.

The chain links TRBV12-5 to TRBJ2-5; 7 bases are shared with TRBD1. Germline lookup yields CDR1 LGHNT and CDR2 FRNRAP. The CDR3 has 15 residues. With 0 bases clipped from V and 1 base from J, the junction kept 2 bases outside the gene matches. The DNA for the CDR3 is TGTGCTAGTGGTTTGGTGACAGGGTTCCAAGAGACCCAGTACTTC. Residues: CASGLVTGFQETQYF.

This clone came up once. The rearrangement links TRBV19 to TRBJ1-5; maybe TRBD1 (6 bases). V dropped 9 bases and J dropped 3 bases, with 9 bases sitting between them. Per the germline V gene, CDR1 is LNHDA and CDR2 is SQIVND (reference sequence). The CDR3 is 12 residues long. In DNA form, the CDR3 reads TGTGCCAGGGACAGTCTCAATCAGCCCCAGCATTTT. This gives the protein CARDSLNQPQHF.

J is TRBJ1-5 and V is TRBV27; D is unclear. The length of the CDR3 is 15 residues. CDR1 and CDR2 (germline): MNHEY, SMNVEV (reference sequence). V was shortened by 6 bases and J by 0 bases, with 12 bases between the two germline ends. The DNA for the CDR3 is TGTGCCAGCAGCCGGGTCGCATATAGCAATCAGCCCCAGCATTTT. Residues: CASSRVAYSNQPQHF.

This clone was counted only a few times. The CDR3: CARGRPGQGYGYTF. DNA for the CDR3: TGTGCCAGGGGGCGACCCGGACAGGGCTATGGCTACACCTTC. This rearrangement joins TRBV2 to TRBJ1-2; 8 nucleotides agree with TRBD1. The CDR3 totals 14 residues. Germline assignment: CDR1 SNHLY and CDR2 FYNNEI. The J segment lost 4 bases and the V segment lost 9 bases, leaving 10 bases of the junction unmatched.

The chain joins TRBV2 to TRBJ2-2; the D gene is possibly TRBD1 (6 bases). V dropped 7 bases and J dropped 1 base, with 13 bases sitting between them. Germline assignment: CDR1 SNHLY and CDR2 FYNNEI. The CDR3 length is 15 residues. For the CDR3, the DNA is TGTGCCAGCATGGGCAGGACAGTGAACACCGGGGAGCTGTTTTTT. Its protein product is CASMGRTVNTGELFF.

The J gene is TRBJ2-3, the V gene TRBV7-9; 9 bases match TRBD1. The CDR3 runs to 16 residues. Germline V gives CDR1 SEHNR, CDR2 FQNEAQ (reference sequence). Unmatched junction bases numbered 7, after V lost 0 bases and J lost 6 bases. CDR3 region: CASSLALRTGADTQYF. CDR3 coding DNA: TGTGCCAGCAGCTTAGCGCTTAGGACAGGGGCCGATACGCAGTATTTT. Drawing the rest from reference TRBV7-9 and TRBJ2-3, the complete variable domain is DTGVSQNPRHKITKRGQNVTFRCDPISEHNRLYWYRQTLGQGPEFLTYFQNEAQLEKSRLLSDRFSAERPKGSFSTLEIQRTEQGDSAMYLCASSLALRTGADTQYFGPGTRLTVL.

A single count supports this clone. This chain joins TRBV30 and TRBJ1-3; tentative D call: TRBD1 (6 bases). Trimming cost V 7 bases and J 0 bases, with 10 bases left between them. The CDR3 is 13 residues long. Per germline, CDR1 GTSNPN and CDR2 SVGIG (reference sequence). The CDR3 coding sequence is TGTGCCTCCCAGGGGATCTCTGGAAACACCATATATTTT. This gives the protein CASQGISGNTIYF.

The chain recombines TRBV15 with TRBJ1-1; the D gene is possibly TRBD1 (6 bases). The germline CDR1 and CDR2 sequences are LNHNV and YYDKDF (reference sequence). Trimming pared 4 bases from V and 5 bases from J, leaving 14 bases between. The CDR3 length is 14 residues. The DNA of the CDR3 is TGTGCCACCAGCACGGGCAGGGGTTGGACTGAAGCTTTCTTT. It specifies CATSTGRGWTEAFF.

This clone was found a few times. This sequence joins TRBV18 and TRBJ1-1, with D unresolved. The CDR3 loop spans 16 amino acids. Per the germline V gene, CDR1 is KGHSH and CDR2 is LQKENI. V was shortened by 5 bases and J by 3 bases, with 19 bases between the two germline ends. This CDR3 reads CASSYNQAGQDTEAFF. DNA of the CDR3: TGTGCCAGCTCATACAATCAGGCCGGTCAGGACACTGAAGCTTTCTTT.

This sequence joins TRBV5-4 and TRBJ2-5; TRBD1 matches 7 bases. Germline assignment: CDR1 SGHNT and CDR2 YYREEE (reference sequence). With V trimmed by 5 bases and J by 5 bases, 6 bases remained unmatched. The CDR3 is made up of 13 amino acids. The CDR3 bases are TGTGCCAGCAGTCGACAGGGCGGTGAGACCCAGTACTTC. Its translation: CASSRQGGETQYF.

The chain is built from TRBV30 and TRBJ1-1, with a possible D match to TRBD1 (5 bases). Germline loops: CDR1 GTSNPN, CDR2 SVGIG (reference sequence). The CDR3 length is 14 residues. V dropped 3 bases and J dropped 3 bases, with 14 bases sitting between them. The chain's CDR3 is CAWRSVGRDTEAFF. The CDR3, as DNA: TGTGCCTGGAGATCTGTGGGGCGAGACACTGAAGCTTTCTTT.

This sequence joins TRBV4-3 and TRBJ1-6; 7 nucleotides agree with TRBD1. The CDR3 sequence is 13 residues long. CDR1 and CDR2 (germline): LGHNA, YSLEER. V lost 2 bases, J lost 12 bases, and 4 bases stayed unmatched. This chain's CDR3 is CASSQIQGQPLHF. The CDR3, as DNA: TGCGCCAGCAGCCAAATACAGGGGCAACCCCTCCACTTT.

This clone was counted a single time. The rearrangement joins TRBV5-4 to TRBJ2-2; 10 positions agree with TRBD1. The CDR3 extends over 13 amino acids. V was clipped by 5 bases and J by 10 bases; unmatched bases: 5. Per germline, CDR1 SGHNT and CDR2 YYREEE (reference sequence). CDR3 residues: CASSRDRGSELFF. Here the CDR3 DNA reads TGTGCCAGCAGTCGGGACAGGGGTTCGGAGCTGTTTTTT.

This clone appeared a few times. V gene TRBV5-1 combines with J gene TRBJ1-6; D remains ambiguous. The CDR3 extends over 14 amino acids. CDR1 is SGHRS and CDR2 is YFSETQ in the germline V gene. V lost 4 bases and J lost 8, with 13 bases in between. The CDR3 loop reads CASSPKDFDSPLHF. CDR3 in DNA: TGCGCCAGCAGCCCGAAGGACTTCGATTCACCCCTCCACTTT.

The CDR3 bases are TGTGCCAGCAGCTTAGGCAACAGAAGGGGAGAGACCCAGTACTTC. Protein product: CASSLGNRRGETQYF. The genes are TRBV11-3 and TRBJ2-5, with a tentative D call TRBD1 (5 bases). The CDR3 totals 15 residues. Trimming took off 1 base at V and 4 bases at J, with 13 bases between the two ends. Germline V CDR1 and CDR2: SGHNT, YENEEA.

This sequence joins TRBV18 and TRBJ1-1; D remains ambiguous. The CDR3 has 12 residues. CDR1 and CDR2 from the germline V gene are KGHSH and LQKENI. With 5 bases removed from V and 4 bases from J, the gap between germline ends came to 8 bases. CDR3 in DNA: TGTGCCAGCTCAAGGAGTTTCACTGAAGCTTTCTTT. Translation gives CASSRSFTEAFF.

This clone was detected once. The gene calls are TRBV9 and TRBJ2-3; D possibly corresponds to TRBD1 (6 bases). Germline V gene sequence: CDR1 SGDLS, CDR2 YYNGEE. V lost 2 bases and J lost 2, with 9 bases in between. The CDR3 has 14 residues. CDR3 in amino acids: CASSVDSNTDTQYF. As DNA, the CDR3 is TGTGCCAGCAGCGTGGACAGCAACACAGATACGCAGTATTTT.

V gene TRBV6-1 combines with J gene TRBJ2-5, with 9 bases fitting TRBD2. There are 13 residues in the CDR3. The junction had 9 bases not matched to a gene; V was cut back by 11 bases and J by 5 bases. The germline gives CDR1 MNHNS, CDR2 SASEGT. This chain's CDR3 is CALAGGAQETQYF. CDR3 DNA: TGTGCCCTCGCGGGGGGGGCGCAGGAGACCCAGTACTTC.

This chain joins TRBV6-1 and TRBJ2-1; D not certain. The CDR3 runs to 11 residues. Germline assignment: CDR1 MNHNS and CDR2 SASEGT. The V end was cut by 7 bases, the J end by 4 bases, with 5 bases between. The CDR3 reads CASMSYNEQFF. The CDR3 DNA sequence: TGTGCCAGCATGAGTTACAATGAGCAGTTCTTC.

This clone was seen more than once but under ten times. This chain joins TRBV11-2 and TRBJ2-7; TRBD2 is a possible D gene (5 bases). The CDR3 has 15 residues. The germline gives CDR1 SGHAT, CDR2 FQNNGV. The V end lost 1 base, the J end lost 0 bases, and 10 bases lay between the germline ends. As DNA, the CDR3 is TGTGCCAGCAGCTTAGTCGCCGGGAACTCCTACGAGCAGTACTTC. Protein: CASSLVAGNSYEQYF.

The chain is built from TRBV2 and TRBJ1-1; D unclear. CDR1 and CDR2 (germline): SNHLY, FYNNEI. Deletions cut 9 bases from V and 5 bases from J, with 7 bases between. This CDR3 spans 10 amino acids. The CDR3 DNA reads as TGTGCCAGTGGAGGGACTGAAGCTTTCTTT. Its protein is CASGGTEAFF. The full variable domain, completed using reference TRBV2 and TRBJ1-1, is EPEVTQTPSHQVTQMGQEVILRCVPISNHLYFYWYRQILGQKVEFLVSFYNNEISEKSEIFDDQFSVERPDGSNFTLKIRSTKLEDSAMYFCASGGTEAFFGQGTRLTVV.

This clone was seen more than once but under ten times. The chain recombines TRBV18 with TRBJ1-5, with D uncertain. The germline CDR1 and CDR2 sequences are KGHSH and LQKENI. The CDR3 covers 12 residues. V dropped 4 bases and J dropped 3 bases, with 4 bases sitting between them. The CDR3 DNA sequence: TGTGCCAGCTCACTCATCAATCAGCCCCAGCATTTT. This encodes CASSLINQPQHF.